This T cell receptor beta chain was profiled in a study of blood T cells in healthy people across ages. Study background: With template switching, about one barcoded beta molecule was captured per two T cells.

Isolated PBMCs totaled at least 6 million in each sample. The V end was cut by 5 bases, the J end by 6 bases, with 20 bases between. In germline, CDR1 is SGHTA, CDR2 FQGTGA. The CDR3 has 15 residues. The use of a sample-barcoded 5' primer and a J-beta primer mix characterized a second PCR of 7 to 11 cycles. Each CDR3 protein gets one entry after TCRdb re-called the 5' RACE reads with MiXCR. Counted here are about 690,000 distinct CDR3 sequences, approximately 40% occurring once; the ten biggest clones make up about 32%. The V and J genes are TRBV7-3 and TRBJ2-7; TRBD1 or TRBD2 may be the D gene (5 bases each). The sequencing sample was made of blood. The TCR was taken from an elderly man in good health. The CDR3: CASSRTGTRKSEQYF. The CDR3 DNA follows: TGTGCCAGCAGCCGCACCGGGACCCGGAAAAGCGAGCAGTACTTC.